A selection of T cell receptor beta chains follows, all from one sample in a study of technical replicates of blood from several donors. Clones were read by immunoSEQ multiplex PCR, and TCRdb kept only the in-frame ones, dropping some. The sample yields some 74,000 clones, 95% to 97% seen once. The sequencing sample was made of T cells isolated from PBMCs. These receptors came from a human donor in good health. Both conserved end residues are part of each CDR3. Only part of the rows carry a size: once, few, many, or a class if the clone is expanded.

>TRBV6-5|-|TRBJ2-4
CASSYSGARVIQYF
>TRBV4-2|-|TRBJ1-5
CASSQDGTANQPQHF
>TRBV5-6|-|TRBJ2-7
CASSPQGAYEQYF
>TRBV30|-|TRBJ1-1
CAWSVLGGTEAFF
>TRBV6-4|-|TRBJ2-2
CASSADYTGELFF
>TRBV9|-|TRBJ1-1
CASSADRVYTEAFF
>TRBV27|-|TRBJ2-1
CASSLGGGRNEQFF
>TRBV5-4|-|TRBJ2-7
CASSYIGQGYEQYF
>TRBV29-1|-|TRBJ2-2
CSVEQGTGELFF
>TRBV4-3|-|TRBJ2-7
CASSQDFSVGHEQYF
>TRBV5-1|once|TRBJ1-5
CASSTTGSDYQPQHF
>TRBV5-4|-|TRBJ1-2
CASRKIQGRRFGYTF
>TRBV5-4|-|TRBJ2-7
CASEVGGGASYEQYF
>TRBV6-5|-|TRBJ2-3
CASSIGLAGVDTQYF
>TRBV9|-|TRBJ2-3
CASSVTGSTDTQYF
>TRBV10-3|once|TRBJ2-3
CAIPDPQREWPDTQYF
>TRBV5-1|-|TRBJ1-3
CASSLAQRVSGNTIYF
>TRBV2|-|TRBJ1-2
CASSEARGGGYTF
>TRBV7-9|-|TRBJ1-5
CASSLGGDQPQHF
>TRBV19|-|TRBJ2-6
CASSIITGSSGANVLTF
>TRBV10-3|-|TRBJ1-1
CAIRQGTGQEAFF
>TRBV21-1|-|TRBJ2-7
CASSKRTGVLEQYF
>TRBV2|-|TRBJ2-7
CASSQRSGVAYEQYF
>TRBV5-4|-|TRBJ1-3
CASSPAEQFSGNTIYF
>TRBV6-5|-|TRBJ1-1
CASREAGGTEAFF
>TRBV19|-|TRBJ1-3
CASRSPRSGNTIYF
>TRBV11-3|-|TRBJ1-3
CASSRSQSGNTIYF
>TRBV19|-|TRBJ2-3
CARGTMAASTDTQYF
>TRBV30|-|TRBJ1-4
CAATGGINEKLFF
>TRBV10-3|-|TRBJ1-1
CAISEWTGMNTEAFF
>TRBV5-1|-|TRBJ1-1
CASSMGTGLNTEAFF
>TRBV6-5|-|TRBJ1-1
CASSASGDTEAFF
>TRBV28|-|TRBJ2-2
CASSLSPQREMDTGELFF
>TRBV7-9|-|TRBJ2-7
CASSSLSGRTSYEQYF
>TRBV18|once|TRBJ1-2
CASSLQGYGYTF
>TRBV9|-|TRBJ2-2
CASSLFPASLNTGELFF
>TRBV11-2|-|TRBJ1-1
CASSLGTLNTEAFF
>TRBV9|-|TRBJ1-3
CASSPRGSGNTIYF
>TRBV4-3|-|TRBJ2-7
CASSQGGDYEQYF
>TRBV2|-|TRBJ1-5
CASSVEGTTNQPQHF
>TRBV28|-|TRBJ1-1
CASSPFTEAFF
>TRBV4-2|-|TRBJ2-3
CASSQIQETSTDTQYF
>TRBV6-4|-|TRBJ1-2
CASRNRDTDNYGYTF
>TRBV30|-|TRBJ2-2
CAWWSEGGPRNTGELFF
>TRBV9|-|TRBJ1-1
CASSVSSNLNTEAFF
>TRBV10-3|-|TRBJ1-1
CAISESQGMNTEAFF
>TRBV5-4|-|TRBJ1-2
CASSLDRWSYGYTF
>TRBV6-6|-|TRBJ2-7
CASRERGLAVYEQYF
>TRBV19|-|TRBJ1-5
CASSSRDRLYSNQPQHF
>TRBV27|once|TRBJ2-7
CASSYHRGEQYF
>TRBV7-3|-|TRBJ1-1
CASSSGGTEAFF
>TRBV7-9|-|TRBJ2-1
CASSPRHQQEFF
>TRBV30|few|TRBJ1-4
CAWSPGHRNEKLFF
>TRBV7-2|-|TRBJ1-2
CASSFLFRQGEDGYTF